The present entry profiles one T cell receptor beta chain with its context. Trimming shortened V by 2 bases and J by 4 bases, and 14 bases separated the two germline ends. CDR3 length equals 15 residues. Germline V gene data show CDR1 as SGHAT and CDR2 as FQNNGV. The sample originates from a study of OX40 agonist ivuxolimab in advanced cancers. On the study more broadly: Every 2 weeks, ivuxolimab was infused into the patients intravenously at between 0.01 and 10 mg/kg.

Sequencing was performed with immunoSEQ multiplex PCR; in TCRdb, only in-frame clones are kept and a portion is missing. Seen here are some 94,000 clones, about 92% observed once, and the top ten hold under 4%. It was autoimmune disease history or systemic immunosuppression that excluded patients. The genes are TRBV11-2 and TRBJ1-2; no reliable D call. The sample in question was CD4+ or CD8+ T cells sorted from blood, obtained in a trial of the OX40 agonist ivuxolimab. This sequence was found in an adult with an advanced solid tumor such as melanoma, head and neck, liver or kidney cancer. In nucleotides, the CDR3 is TGTGCCAGCAGCTTACGACCCGGGAACTCCTATGGCTACACCTTC. Protein sequence: CASSLRPGNSYGYTF. Drawing the rest from reference TRBV11-2 and TRBJ1-2, the complete variable domain is EAGVAQSPRYKIIEKRQSVAFWCNPISGHATLYWYQQILGQGPKLLIQFQNNGVVDDSQLPKDRFSAERLKGVDSTLKIQPAKLEDSAVYLCASSLRPGNSYGYTFGSGTRLTVV.